This T cell receptor (beta chain) is drawn from a study of control samples from healthy donors and cancer patients. Libraries were prepared by immunoSEQ multiplex PCR; TCRdb keeps only in-frame clonotypes and omits some of them. The sample includes 120,000 or so clones, over 75% of them seen just once. The germline V and J ends were trimmed by 1 base and 5 bases, with 8 bases remaining between them. The CDR3 is 14 amino acids. Germline values: CDR1 SGHAT, CDR2 FQNNGV. Source material: blood. The clonotype originates from a man aged 35-49 years in good health. The chain recombines TRBV11-2 with TRBJ1-4, with D possibly matching TRBD1 (5 bases). Written as DNA, the CDR3 is TGTGCCAGCAGCTTAGGGGGACCCAATGAAAAACTGTTTTTT. Translating it yields CASSLGGPNEKLFF.